This T cell receptor beta chain was captured by sequencing in a study of Ad26.COV2.S vaccination and SARS-CoV-2 variants. This sample's treatment: 15 to 20 received Ad26.COV2.S at low or high dose, single or two shots; about 5 received placebo; per-sample allocation not given. After the first vaccine or placebo injection, samples were drawn on day 63. Germline CDR1 and CDR2: LGHDT and YNNKEL (reference sequence). CDR3 size: 17 residues. Trimming cost V 4 bases and J 4 bases, with 22 bases left between them. Sequencing used immunoSEQ multiplex PCR; TCRdb keeps in-frame clones, though not all of them. The repertoire includes about 350,000 clones, about 88% of them detected once, and around 10% sits in the top ten.

This chain connects TRBV3-1 (or the pseudogene TRBV3-2) to TRBJ2-5; D remains unclear. The clonotype was recovered from a person between 18 and 65 years old who received the Ad26.COV2.S COVID-19 vaccine or a placebo. The material was peripheral blood, obtained in a trial of Ad26.COV2.S vaccine versus placebo. CDR3 amino acids: CASSPPSQYSSGETQYF. CDR3 coding DNA: TGTGCCAGCAGCCCGCCGAGCCAATACTCATCTGGAGAGACCCAGTACTTC.